This record concerns one T cell receptor beta chain sequence. These data come from a study of CD8+ T cells in alopecia areata. RNA was extracted and reverse transcribed into cDNA as the sequencing template. TCRdb's copy holds only in-frame clones and misses some; the assay was immunoSEQ multiplex PCR. The sample has approximately 180,000 clones; 63% are singletons. This CDR3 is 11 amino acids long. Trimming cost V 6 bases and J 8 bases, with 13 bases left between them. Germline CDR1 is SQVTM and CDR2 is ANQGSEA. The specimen was CD4+ T cells sorted from blood, collected at week 0. The source of this sequence is a human donor with alopecia areata. The rearrangement joins TRBV29-1 to TRBJ1-2; no clear D. CDR3 region: CSVYGEKGYTF. In DNA, the CDR3 is TGCAGCGTGTATGGGGAAAAGGGCTACACCTTC.